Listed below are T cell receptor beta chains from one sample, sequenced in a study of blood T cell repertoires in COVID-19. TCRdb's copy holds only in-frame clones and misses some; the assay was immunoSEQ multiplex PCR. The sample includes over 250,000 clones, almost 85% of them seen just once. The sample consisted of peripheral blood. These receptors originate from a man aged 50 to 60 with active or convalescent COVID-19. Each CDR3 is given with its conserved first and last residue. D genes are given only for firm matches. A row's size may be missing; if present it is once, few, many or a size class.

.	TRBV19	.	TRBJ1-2	TGTGCCAGTAGTATCATCAGGGCGGTGGATGGCTACACCTTC	CASSIIRAVDGYTF
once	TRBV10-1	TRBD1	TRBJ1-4	TGCGCCAGCATTCATGGACAGGGAGGTGAAAAACTGTTTTTT	CASIHGQGGEKLFF
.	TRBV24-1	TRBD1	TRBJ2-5	TGTGCCACCGCGACAGGGGTGGAAGAGACCCAGTACTTC	CATATGVEETQYF
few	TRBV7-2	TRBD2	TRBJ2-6	TGTGCCAGCAGCTTTGGCGCTAGCGGGAGGACTGGGGCCAACGTCCTGACTTTC	CASSFGASGRTGANVLTF
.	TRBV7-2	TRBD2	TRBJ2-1	TGTGCCAGCAGCTTAGCGACTAGCGGCTACAATGAGCAGTTCTTC	CASSLATSGYNEQFF
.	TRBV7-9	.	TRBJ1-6	TGTGCCAGCAGCTCCAGCGGCCCCTATAATTCACCCCTCCACTTT	CASSSSGPYNSPLHF
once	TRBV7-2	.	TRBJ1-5	TGTGCCAGCAGCCCGCGACAGGAGAGTAATCAGCCCCAGCATTTT	CASSPRQESNQPQHF
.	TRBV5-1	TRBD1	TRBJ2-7	TGCGCCAGCAGCTGGGGACAGGGGGCAAACGAGCAGTACTTC	CASSWGQGANEQYF
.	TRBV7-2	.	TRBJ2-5	TGTGCCAGCAGCTTAATGGGGGCGCGACCGGAGACCCAGTACTTC	CASSLMGARPETQYF
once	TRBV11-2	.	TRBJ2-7	TGTGCCAGCAGCTTTGAACGGGGGATCTACGAGCAGTACTTC	CASSFERGIYEQYF
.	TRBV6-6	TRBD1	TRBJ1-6	TGTGCCAGCAGTCGGACAGGGGCCTCACCCCTCCACTTT	CASSRTGASPLHF
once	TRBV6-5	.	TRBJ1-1	TGTGCCAGCAGTTTCGGGTCCGGGAGAATGAACACTGAAGCTTTCTTT	CASSFGSGRMNTEAFF
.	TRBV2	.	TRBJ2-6	TGTGCCAGCAGAGGGGCTGGGGCCAACGTCCTGACTTTC	CASRGAGANVLTF
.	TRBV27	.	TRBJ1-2	TGTGCCAGCGCGCGACTGGTGGATAACTATGGCTACACCTTC	CASARLVDNYGYTF
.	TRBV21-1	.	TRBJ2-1	TGTGCCAGCAGCAAAGCGCTCCCTAGCGGGTGCTACAATGAGCAGTTCTTC	CASSKALPSGCYNEQFF
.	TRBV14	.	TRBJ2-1	TGTGCCAGCAGCCAAGGTAAACTTCTGGATGAGCAGTTCTTC	CASSQGKLLDEQFF
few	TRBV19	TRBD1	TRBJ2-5	TGTGCCAGTAGTATTCAGGGGGCAAGGGAGACCCAGTACTTC	CASSIQGARETQYF
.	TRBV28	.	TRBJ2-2	TGTGCCAGCAGAGACACCGCGAACACCGGGGAGCTGTTTTTT	CASRDTANTGELFF
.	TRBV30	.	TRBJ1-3	TGTGCCTGGAGTCAAGGGGACTCTGGAAACACCATATATTTT	CAWSQGDSGNTIYF
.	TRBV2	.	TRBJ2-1	TGTGCCAGCACTTCCCCGGGAATCTCCTACAATGAGCAGTTCTTC	CASTSPGISYNEQFF
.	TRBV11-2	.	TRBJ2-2	TGTGCCAGCAGCCTGACCCCCCAAGGGGCCGGGGAGCTGTTTTTT	CASSLTPQGAGELFF